This entry concerns a single T cell receptor (beta chain). Its matching antigen is unknown. The source of the sample is a study of cytomegalovirus exposure and HLA in healthy donors. General study results and limits: The study had only CMV serostatus as immune exposure information. The study labeled around 160 TCR beta chains cytomegalovirus-associated. Productive status was seen about 87% or about 30% of the time for most TCR beta V segments in an earlier analysis. Excluded were some V segments that proved indistinguishable, including TRBV6-2 and TRBV6-3.

Germline V CDR1 and CDR2: SQVTM, ANQGSEA. The CDR3 sequence is 13 residues long. Trimming cost V 7 bases and J 7 bases; bases outside gene matches: 9. The primer mix had 60 Vbeta and 13 Jbeta primers. Profiling relied on immunoSEQ multiplex PCR, and the TCRdb table lists in-frame clones only, not all of them. The data hold about 170,000 clones, with roughly 84% observed a single time. The chain is built from TRBV29-1 and TRBJ2-1, with 8 bases fitting TRBD1. What was sequenced was PBMCs. This TCR was sampled from a man aged 25-45 years in good health and CMV-seropositive. The CDR3 DNA reads TGCAGCGGCACGGGGCAGGGGGCAAATGAGCAGTTCTTC. Protein sequence: CSGTGQGANEQFF.